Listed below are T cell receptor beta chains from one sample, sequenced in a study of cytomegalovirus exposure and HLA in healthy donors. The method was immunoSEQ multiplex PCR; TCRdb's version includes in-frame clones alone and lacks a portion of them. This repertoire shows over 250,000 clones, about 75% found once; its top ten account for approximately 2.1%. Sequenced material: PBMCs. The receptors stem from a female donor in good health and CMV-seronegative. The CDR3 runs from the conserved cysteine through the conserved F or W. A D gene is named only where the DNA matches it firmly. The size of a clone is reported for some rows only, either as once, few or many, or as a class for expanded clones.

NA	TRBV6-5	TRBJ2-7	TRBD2	TGTGCCAGCAGTTCGTCTAGCGGGGGTTCAGGGCAGTACTTC	CASSSSSGGSGQYF
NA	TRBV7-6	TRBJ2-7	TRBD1	TGTGCCAGCAGCTCAATACAGGGGGCTGCGGGGGAGCAGTACTTC	CASSSIQGAAGEQYF
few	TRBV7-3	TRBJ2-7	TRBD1	TGTGCCAGCAGCCAACAGGGGGAGCGCGGCGAGCAGTACTTC	CASSQQGERGEQYF
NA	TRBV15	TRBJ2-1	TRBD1	TGTGCCACCAAACTCGGGGACGGGACAGGGGGCGAGGATGAGCAGTTCTTC	CATKLGDGTGGEDEQFF
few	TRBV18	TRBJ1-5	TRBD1	TGTGCCAGCTCAGCGACGGGACAGACCAATCAGCCCCAGCATTTT	CASSATGQTNQPQHF
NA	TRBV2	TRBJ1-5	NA	TGTGCCAGCAGTAGAGATAGCAATCAGCCCCAGCATTTT	CASSRDSNQPQHF
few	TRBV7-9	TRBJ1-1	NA	TGTGCCAGCAGAACAGGGTGGGGCACTGAAGCTTTCTTT	CASRTGWGTEAFF
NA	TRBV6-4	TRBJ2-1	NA	TGTGCCAGCAGTGACTCGGGTGCTGGAGGAAATGAGCAGTTCTTC	CASSDSGAGGNEQFF
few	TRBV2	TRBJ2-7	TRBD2	TGTGCCAGCAGTTGGACTAGCGGGGCAAACTCCTACGAGCAGTACTTC	CASSWTSGANSYEQYF
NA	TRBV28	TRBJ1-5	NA	TGTGCCAGCACCCTAGCGCGGGGTGGGAATCAGCCCCAGCATTTT	CASTLARGGNQPQHF
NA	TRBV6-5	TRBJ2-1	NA	TGTGCCAGCAGTTACTCGACTCCTGCGGACTACAATGAGCAGTTCTTC	CASSYSTPADYNEQFF
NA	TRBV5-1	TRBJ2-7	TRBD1	TGCGCCAGCGCCTTGGAACAGGGGGCGCGGTACGAGCAGTACTTC	CASALEQGARYEQYF
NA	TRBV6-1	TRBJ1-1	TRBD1	TGTGCCACCGACCTACAGGGGGGCACTGAAGCTTTCTTT	CATDLQGGTEAFF
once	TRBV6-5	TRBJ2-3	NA	TGTGCCAGCAGGGGAAGAACAGGGTCAGATACGCAGTATTTT	CASRGRTGSDTQYF
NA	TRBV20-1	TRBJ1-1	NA	TGCAGTGCTAGAGAGCGTACTGAAGCTTTCTTT	CSARERTEAFF
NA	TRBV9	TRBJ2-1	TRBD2	TGTGCCAGCAGCGCCGATGTAGCGGGAGGGCCCCTCAATGAGCAGTTCTTC	CASSADVAGGPLNEQFF
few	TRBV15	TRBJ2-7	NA	TGTGCCACCAGCAGAGACAGAAACGAGCAGTACTTC	CATSRDRNEQYF
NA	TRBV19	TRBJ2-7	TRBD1	TGTGCCACCTCATATGAGGTGGGACAGGGGCCCTACGAGCAGTACTTC	CATSYEVGQGPYEQYF